The T cell receptor beta chain described here comes from a study of blood T cell repertoires in COVID-19. About the research overall: Nucleic acid was either cDNA or gDNA, and it came from T cells, B-cell-depleted T cells, or PBMCs.

Cohorts were based on clinical histories the participants reported. Only in-frame clones appear in the TCRdb table, and some are missing; sequencing was by immunoSEQ multiplex PCR. The table includes more than 350,000 clones, more than 80% detected once. The sample taken for sequencing was PBMCs or T cells enriched from blood (not recorded which). This clonotype was obtained from a man in his late teens or twenties who had recovered from COVID-19.

The CDR3, as DNA: TGTGCCAGCAGCTTTTCCGGGACTAGCGGGAGTTTGAAGACCCAGTACTTC. Encoded protein: CASSFSGTSGSLKTQYF. V and J are TRBV7-2 and TRBJ2-5, with 14 bases fitting TRBD2. The CDR3 has 17 residues. Trimming removed 3 bases from V and 6 bases from J; junction bases left unmatched: 9. Germline-derived CDR1 and CDR2 are SGHTA and FQGNSA.